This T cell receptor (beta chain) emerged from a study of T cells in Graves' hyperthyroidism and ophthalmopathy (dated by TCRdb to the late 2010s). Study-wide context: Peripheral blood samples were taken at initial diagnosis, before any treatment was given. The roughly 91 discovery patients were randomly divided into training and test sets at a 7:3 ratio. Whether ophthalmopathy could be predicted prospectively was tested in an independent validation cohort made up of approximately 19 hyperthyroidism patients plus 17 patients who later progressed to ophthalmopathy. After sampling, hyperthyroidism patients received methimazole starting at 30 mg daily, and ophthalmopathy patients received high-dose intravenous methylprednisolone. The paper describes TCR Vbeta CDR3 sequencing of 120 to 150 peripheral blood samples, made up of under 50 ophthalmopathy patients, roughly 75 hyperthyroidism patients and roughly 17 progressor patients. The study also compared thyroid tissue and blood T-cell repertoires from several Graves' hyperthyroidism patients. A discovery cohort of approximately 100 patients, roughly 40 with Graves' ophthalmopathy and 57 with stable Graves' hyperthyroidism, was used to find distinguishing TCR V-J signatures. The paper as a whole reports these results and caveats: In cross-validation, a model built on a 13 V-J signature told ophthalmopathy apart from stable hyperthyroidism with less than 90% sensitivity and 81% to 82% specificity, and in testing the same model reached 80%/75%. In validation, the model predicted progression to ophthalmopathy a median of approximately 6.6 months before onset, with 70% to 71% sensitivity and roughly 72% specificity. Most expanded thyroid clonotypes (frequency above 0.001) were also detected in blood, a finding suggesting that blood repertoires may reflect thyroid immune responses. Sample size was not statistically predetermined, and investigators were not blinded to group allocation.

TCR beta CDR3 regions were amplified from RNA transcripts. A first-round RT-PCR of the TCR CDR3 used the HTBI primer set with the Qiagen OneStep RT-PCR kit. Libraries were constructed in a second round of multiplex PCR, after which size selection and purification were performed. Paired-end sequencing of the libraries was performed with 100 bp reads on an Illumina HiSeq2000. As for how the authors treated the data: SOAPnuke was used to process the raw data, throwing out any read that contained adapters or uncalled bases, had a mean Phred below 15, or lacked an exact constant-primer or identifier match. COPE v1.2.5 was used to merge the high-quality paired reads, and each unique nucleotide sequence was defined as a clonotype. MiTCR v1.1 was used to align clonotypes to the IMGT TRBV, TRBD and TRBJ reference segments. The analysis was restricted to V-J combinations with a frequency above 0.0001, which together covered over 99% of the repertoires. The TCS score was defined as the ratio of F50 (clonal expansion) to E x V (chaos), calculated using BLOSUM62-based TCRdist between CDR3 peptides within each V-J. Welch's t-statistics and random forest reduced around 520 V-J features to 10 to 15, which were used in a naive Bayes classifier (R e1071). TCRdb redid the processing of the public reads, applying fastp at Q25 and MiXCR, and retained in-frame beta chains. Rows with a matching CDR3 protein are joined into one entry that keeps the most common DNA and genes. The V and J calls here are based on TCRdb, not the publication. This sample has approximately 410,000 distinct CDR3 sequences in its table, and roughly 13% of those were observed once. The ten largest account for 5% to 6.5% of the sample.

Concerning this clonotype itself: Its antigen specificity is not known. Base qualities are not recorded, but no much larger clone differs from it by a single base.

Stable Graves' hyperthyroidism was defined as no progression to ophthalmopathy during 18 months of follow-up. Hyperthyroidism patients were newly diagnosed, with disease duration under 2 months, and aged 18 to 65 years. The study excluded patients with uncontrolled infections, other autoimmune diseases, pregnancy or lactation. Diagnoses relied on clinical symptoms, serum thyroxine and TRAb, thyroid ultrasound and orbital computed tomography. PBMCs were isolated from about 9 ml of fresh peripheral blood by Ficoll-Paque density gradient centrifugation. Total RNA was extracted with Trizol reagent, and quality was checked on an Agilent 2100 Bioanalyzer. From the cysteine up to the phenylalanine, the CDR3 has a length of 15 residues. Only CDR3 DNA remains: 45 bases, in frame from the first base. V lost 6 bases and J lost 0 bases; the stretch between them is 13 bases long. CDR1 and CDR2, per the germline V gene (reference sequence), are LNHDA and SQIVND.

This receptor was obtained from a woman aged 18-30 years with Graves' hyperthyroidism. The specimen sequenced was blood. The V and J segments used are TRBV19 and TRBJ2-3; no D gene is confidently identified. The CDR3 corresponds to CASSESTDSTDTQYF. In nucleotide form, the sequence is TGTGCCAGTAGCGAATCGACTGATAGCACAGATACGCAGTATTTT.